This TCR beta chain was obtained from a study of T-cell memory formation after mild COVID-19. TCR alpha and TCR beta cDNA libraries with sample barcodes and UMIs came from 5'RACE using constant-segment primers. TCRdb re-derived calls from the 5' RACE reads in MiXCR, one entry per CDR3 protein. This table holds over 120,000 distinct CDR3 sequences, roughly 24% found once. This clonotype was obtained from an adult woman who had mild COVID-19 (a few samples of this study predate the infection). Cell type and time point are not known. Sequenced material: PBMCs or a T cell subset sorted from them (not recorded which).

The CDR3 loop reads CATSDHDRDRVLEQFF. In DNA, the CDR3 is TGTGCCACCAGTGATCACGACCGGGACAGGGTTTTGGAGCAGTTCTTC. The chain couples TRBV24-1 to TRBJ2-1, with 9 bases matching TRBD1. Looked up from germline, CDR1 is KGHDR and CDR2 is SFDVKD. This CDR3 is built from 16 residues. V lost 3 bases, J lost 10 bases, and 12 bases stayed unmatched.